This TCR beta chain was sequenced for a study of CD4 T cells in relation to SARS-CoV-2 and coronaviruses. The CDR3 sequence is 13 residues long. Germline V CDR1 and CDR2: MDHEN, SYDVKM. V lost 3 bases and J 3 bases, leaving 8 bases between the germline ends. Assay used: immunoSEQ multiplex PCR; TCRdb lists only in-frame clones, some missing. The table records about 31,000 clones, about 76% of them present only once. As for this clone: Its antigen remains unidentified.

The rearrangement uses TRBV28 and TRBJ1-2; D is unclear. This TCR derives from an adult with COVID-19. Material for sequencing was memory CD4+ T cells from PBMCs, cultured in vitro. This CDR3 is CASSFGPDYGYTF. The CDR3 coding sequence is TGTGCCAGCAGTTTTGGGCCTGACTATGGCTACACCTTC.